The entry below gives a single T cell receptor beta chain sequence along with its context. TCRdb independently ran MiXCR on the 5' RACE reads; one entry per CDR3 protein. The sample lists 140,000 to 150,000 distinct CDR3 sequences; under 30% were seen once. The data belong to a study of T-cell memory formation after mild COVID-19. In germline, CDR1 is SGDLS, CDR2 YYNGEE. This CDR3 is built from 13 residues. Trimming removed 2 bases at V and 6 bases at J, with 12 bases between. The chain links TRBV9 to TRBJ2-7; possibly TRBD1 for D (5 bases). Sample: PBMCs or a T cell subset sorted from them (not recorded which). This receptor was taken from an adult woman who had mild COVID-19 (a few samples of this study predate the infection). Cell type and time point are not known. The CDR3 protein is CASSVDGASEQYF. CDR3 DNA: TGTGCCAGCAGCGTCGATGGGGCCTCCGAGCAGTACTTC.